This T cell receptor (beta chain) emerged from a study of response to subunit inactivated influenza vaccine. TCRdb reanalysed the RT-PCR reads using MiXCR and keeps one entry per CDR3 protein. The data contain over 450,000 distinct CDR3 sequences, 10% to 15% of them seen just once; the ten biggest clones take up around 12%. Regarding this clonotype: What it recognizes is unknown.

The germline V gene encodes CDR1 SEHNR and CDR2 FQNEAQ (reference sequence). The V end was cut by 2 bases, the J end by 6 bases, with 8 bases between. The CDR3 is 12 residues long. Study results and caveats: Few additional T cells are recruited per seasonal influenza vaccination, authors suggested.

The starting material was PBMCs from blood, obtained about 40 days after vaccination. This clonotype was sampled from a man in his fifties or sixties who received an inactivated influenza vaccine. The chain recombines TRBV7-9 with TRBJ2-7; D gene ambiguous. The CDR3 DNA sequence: TGTGCCAGCAGCTTATCAATGGGCGAGCAGTACTTC. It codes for CASSLSMGEQYF.